This TCR beta chain was identified in a study of blood T cell repertoires in COVID-19. Trimming shortened V by 5 bases and J by 0 bases, and 13 bases separated the two germline ends. Germline values: CDR1 MGHDK, CDR2 SYGVNS. The CDR3 is made up of 15 amino acids. As handled by the study authors: It was from reference gene primer amplification that nucleated cell counts were estimated. Profiled with immunoSEQ multiplex PCR; TCRdb holds only in-frame clones, not every one. V, J and clone size derive from that table, while D and trimming were established from the DNA sequence. This sample has 95,000 to 150,000 clones; roughly 75% occur once, and the top ten carry under 20%.

The V gene is TRBV25-1, the J gene TRBJ1-1; D is perhaps TRBD1 (5 bases). The sample consisted of peripheral blood. The receptor comes from a man between 60 and 75 years old with active or convalescent COVID-19. The CDR3 reads CASSPYGGMNTEAFF. The CDR3 bases are TGTGCCAGCAGTCCCTACGGGGGGATGAACACTGAAGCTTTCTTT.